The 8 T cell receptor beta chains in this list originate from one sample, sequenced in a study of cytomegalovirus exposure and HLA in healthy donors (TCRdb year 2017). Library prep was done by the immunoSEQ multiplex PCR assay. A mixture of 60 forward primers for TCR Vbeta segments and 13 reverse primers for TCR Jbeta segments was used in the multiplex PCR. Entries here come from immuneACCESS through TCRdb and include only in-frame sequences with V and J called. Some clones fail to appear in such tables; in the studies checked, an unresolved V gene covers under half of the shortfall, and the cause of the remainder is unknown. The sample table contains around 170,000 clones; only one count was recorded for around 76% of them. Approximately 1.4% of the sample is in the top ten clones. Material for sequencing was PBMCs. The receptors derive from a man aged 40-49 years in good health and CMV-seronegative.

The chain recombines TRBV28 with TRBJ1-2; 7 bases map to TRBD1. This CDR3 contains 14 residues. J gave up 4 bases and V 4 bases, and 6 bases lay outside the gene matches. Germline CDR1 is MDHEN and CDR2 is SYDVKM. For the CDR3, the DNA is TGTGCCAGCAGTTCCACGGGACAGCTCTATGGCTACACCTTC. This encodes CASSSTGQLYGYTF.

This clone was counted a single time. The V and J genes are TRBV7-2 and TRBJ2-7, with no clear D. This CDR3 comprises 12 residues. V shed 1 base and J shed 3 bases, with 4 bases lying between them. CDR1 and CDR2 from the germline V gene are SGHTA and FQGNSA. The CDR3, as DNA: TGTGCCAGCAGCTTAGTTAGCTACGAGCAGTACTTC. Protein sequence: CASSLVSYEQYF.

The chain employs TRBV18 and TRBJ2-3; tentatively, D is TRBD1 (6 bases). This CDR3 has 16 residues. Deletions cut 3 bases from V and 2 bases from J, with 15 bases between. The germline V gene has CDR1 KGHSH and CDR2 LQKENI. CDR3 region: CASSPRDTAFTDTQYF. CDR3 sequence (DNA): TGTGCCAGCTCACCCCGGGACACCGCTTTCACAGATACGCAGTATTTT.

The chain joins TRBV19 to TRBJ1-2, with D perhaps TRBD1 (6 bases). The CDR3 loop spans 15 amino acids. The V end lost 4 bases, the J end lost 4 bases, and 16 bases lay between the germline ends. The germline gives CDR1 LNHDA, CDR2 SQIVND (reference sequence). CDR3 protein: CASSTWGPSVYGYTF. The DNA of the CDR3 is TGTGCCAGTAGTACATGGGGGCCTTCTGTCTATGGCTACACCTTC.

V gene TRBV5-1 combines with J gene TRBJ2-4, with a weak D call TRBD2 (6 bases). There are 15 residues in the CDR3. V dropped 3 bases and J dropped 3 bases, with 13 bases sitting between them. Germline V gene sequence: CDR1 SGHRS, CDR2 YFSETQ. CDR3 region: CASSSGDHLKNIQYF. CDR3 nucleotides: TGCGCCAGCAGCTCGGGGGACCATCTCAAAAACATTCAGTACTTC.

The V call is TRBV5-1, the J call TRBJ2-3; 9 bases line up with TRBD1. Germline CDR1 reads SGHRS; CDR2 reads YFSETQ. The junction had 13 bases not matched to a gene; V was cut back by 5 bases and J by 3 bases. The CDR3 is made up of 17 amino acids. The DNA of the CDR3 is TGCGCCAGCAGTCCCTGGACAGGGGTGAGATCGACAGATACGCAGTATTTT. Its protein is CASSPWTGVRSTDTQYF.

The rearrangement joins TRBV27 to TRBJ2-1; TRBD2 matches at 9 bases. The CDR3 sequence is 15 residues long. J was trimmed by 6 bases and V by 4 bases; bases with no gene match: 7. Germline V gene sequence: CDR1 MNHEY, CDR2 SMNVEV (reference sequence). The CDR3 region is CASSSLGGRGNEQFF. Written as DNA, the CDR3 is TGTGCCAGCAGTTCCCTTGGCGGGAGGGGCAATGAGCAGTTCTTC.

The rearrangement uses TRBV28 and TRBJ1-6; no clear D. V was clipped by 3 bases and J by 6 bases, with 15 bases between them. The CDR3 runs to 16 residues. Per germline, CDR1 MDHEN and CDR2 SYDVKM. The CDR3 here is CASSFPGARGNSPLHF. For the CDR3, the DNA is TGTGCCAGCAGTTTCCCCGGCGCTCGGGGTAATTCACCCCTCCACTTT.